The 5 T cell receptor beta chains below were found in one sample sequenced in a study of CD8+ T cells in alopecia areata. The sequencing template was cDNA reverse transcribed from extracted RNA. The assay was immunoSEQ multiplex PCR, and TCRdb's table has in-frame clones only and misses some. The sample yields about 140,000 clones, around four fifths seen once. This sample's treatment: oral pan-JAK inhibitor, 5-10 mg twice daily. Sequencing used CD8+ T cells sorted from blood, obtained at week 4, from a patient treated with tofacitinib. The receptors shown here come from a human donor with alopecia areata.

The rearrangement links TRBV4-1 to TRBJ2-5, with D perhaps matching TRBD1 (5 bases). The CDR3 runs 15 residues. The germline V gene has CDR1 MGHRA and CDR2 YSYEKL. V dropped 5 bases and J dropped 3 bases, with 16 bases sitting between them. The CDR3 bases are TGCGCCAGCAGCTTTCCGCAGGGTGATGAAGAGACCCAGTACTTC. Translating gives CASSFPQGDEETQYF.

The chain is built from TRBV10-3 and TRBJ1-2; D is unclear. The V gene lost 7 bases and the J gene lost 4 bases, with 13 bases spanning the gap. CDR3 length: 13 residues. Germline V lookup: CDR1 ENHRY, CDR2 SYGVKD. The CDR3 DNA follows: TGTGCCATCATGGGGAATGAACCCTATGGCTACACCTTC. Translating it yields CAIMGNEPYGYTF.

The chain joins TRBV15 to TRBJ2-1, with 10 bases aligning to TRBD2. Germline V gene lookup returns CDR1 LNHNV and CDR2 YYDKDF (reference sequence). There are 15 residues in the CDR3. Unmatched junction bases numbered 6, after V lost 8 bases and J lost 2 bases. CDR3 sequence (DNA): TGTGCCACCGGACCCGGGACTAGCGCCTACAATGAGCAGTTCTTC. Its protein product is CATGPGTSAYNEQFF.

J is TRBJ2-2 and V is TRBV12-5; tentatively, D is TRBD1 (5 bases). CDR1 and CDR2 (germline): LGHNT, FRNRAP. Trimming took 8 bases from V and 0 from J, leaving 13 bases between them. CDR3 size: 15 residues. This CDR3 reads CASNLDNANTGELFF. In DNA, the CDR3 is TGTGCTAGTAACTTGGACAACGCGAACACCGGGGAGCTGTTTTTT.

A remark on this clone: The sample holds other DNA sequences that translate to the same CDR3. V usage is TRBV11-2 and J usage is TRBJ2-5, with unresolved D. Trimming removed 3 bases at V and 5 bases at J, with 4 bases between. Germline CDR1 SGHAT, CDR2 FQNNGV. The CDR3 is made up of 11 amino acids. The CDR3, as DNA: TGTGCCAGCAGCTTGGGGGAGACCCAGTACTTC. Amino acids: CASSLGETQYF.